This T cell receptor (beta chain) came from a study of cytomegalovirus exposure and HLA in healthy donors. J was trimmed by 7 bases and V by 5 bases; bases with no gene match: 15. The germline V gene has CDR1 SGDLS and CDR2 YYNGEE. The CDR3 totals 17 residues. This clone was detected once. No antigen is known for it. PCR amplification relied on 60 Vbeta primers (plus 13 Jbeta primers). Generated by immunoSEQ multiplex PCR, the TCRdb table keeps only in-frame clones and is missing some. The sample lists roughly 110,000 clones, 76% seen once, with around 12% in the top ten. Broader study findings: At a 0.05 false discovery rate, a later analysis found 15,000 to 20,000 TCR beta sequences to be associated with HLA alleles. Per published accounts, TCR beta sequences correctly predicted the HLA-A and HLA-B alleles of most subjects. An observed cluster of highly shared sequence variants was recorded as a likely sequencing artifact. Later analysis associated a missense DCLRE1C variant with TCR beta V- and J-gene trimming.

This chain joins TRBV9 and TRBJ2-2; 9 positions agree with TRBD1. The source material was PBMCs. The receptor was isolated from a woman between 35 and 50 years old in good health and CMV-seropositive. CDR3 sequence (DNA): TGTGCCAGCAGTGCCTCCGGGACAGGGATGAAAGGCGGGGAGCTGTTTTTT. This encodes CASSASGTGMKGGELFF.